The entry that follows covers one T cell receptor beta chain sequence. Its antigen is currently unknown. CDR3 length: 16 amino acids. Trimming removed 3 bases at V and 6 bases at J, with 18 bases between. CDR1 is MNHEY, CDR2 SVGAGI, per germline. The sample belongs to a study of cytomegalovirus exposure and HLA in healthy donors. The study ran its PCR with 60 Vbeta and 13 Jbeta primers. Some clones are missing from TCRdb's copy, which holds only in-frame ones; the method was immunoSEQ multiplex PCR. Altogether 200,000 to 250,000 clones are present, over 70% being singletons, with the ten largest covering 0.71%. Whole-study results and caveats: Listed as cytomegalovirus-associated were 150 to 200 TCR beta chains. 15,000 to 20,000 TCR beta sequences were associated with HLA alleles at 0.05 false discovery rate in a later analysis. The availability of immune exposure information extended only to CMV serostatus. Later analysis identified several of the most significant clusters that appeared linked to common viral pathogens.

This clonotype was obtained from a boy younger than 10 in good health and CMV-seronegative. V is TRBV6-5 and J is TRBJ2-4; a possible D gene is TRBD2 (6 bases). What was sequenced was PBMCs. The CDR3 reads CASSYKGGPTPNIQYF. The DNA of the CDR3 is TGTGCCAGCAGTTATAAGGGAGGCCCCACTCCAAACATTCAGTACTTC.